The present entry profiles one T cell receptor (beta chain) with its context. This record comes from a study of T cell responses to AZD1222 COVID-19 vaccine. The assay was immunoSEQ multiplex PCR, and TCRdb's table has in-frame clones only and misses some. The sample comprises 75,000 to 95,000 clones, about 88% of which are singletons, and 4.2% rests with the top ten. The sample here was peripheral blood, taken on day 0 of AZD1222 vaccination. The receptor was derived from an adult in good health.

In nucleotides, the CDR3 is TGTGCCAGCAGCTTAACGGGAAAGCCCCAGCATTTT. This encodes CASSLTGKPQHF. This rearrangement joins TRBV7-9 to TRBJ1-5; D is undetermined. The CDR3 contains 12 residues. The germline V gene has CDR1 SEHNR and CDR2 FQNEAQ (reference sequence). V gave up 2 bases and J gave up 8 bases, with 7 bases separating them.